This TCR beta chain was profiled in a study of early stage breast cancer tumors. Study-wide background: Twelve of the 16 invasive tumors were ER+, PR+ and HER2-. Samples were sequenced at about 10-fold average coverage.

On this clone: What it binds is not known.

Each sample had two DNA replicates, 0.5 ug blood or roughly 1.4 ug tissue. The protocol was immunoSEQ multiplex PCR, while the TCRdb copy is restricted to in-frame clones and leaves out a portion. This sample has some 48,000 clones; around 83% occur once, and the top ten carry under 1.5%. This CDR3 is 15 amino acids long. V was shortened by 5 bases and J by 6 bases, with 20 bases between the two germline ends. Germline-derived CDR1 and CDR2 are ENHRY and SYGVKD. Study outcomes and limitations: Unsorted bulk genomic DNA sequencing lacked pairing and functional marker data.

The chain is built from TRBV10-3 and TRBJ2-7; possibly TRBD1 or TRBD2 for D (6 bases each). The sample taken for sequencing was blood. This clonotype was obtained from a person between 45 and 65 years old with breast cancer. Here the CDR3 reads CAISRGSQGISEQYF. The CDR3 DNA reads as TGTGCCATCAGTCGGGGGAGTCAGGGGATTAGCGAGCAGTACTTC.